These T cell receptor beta chains were read from a single sample in a study of human T cells and chemical hapten exposure. TCRdb recomputed calls from the RACE reads with MiXCR, one row per CDR3 protein. The sample holds roughly 46,000 distinct CDR3 sequences, around 4.5% seen once. The sample consisted of whole blood. Receptors originate from a human donor in good health. Some clones in this sample may be carry-over from other donors' samples. Both conserved end residues are part of each CDR3. The order of the fields is J gene, V gene, clone size, D gene, CDR3 DNA, CDR3 protein. The D gene is left open where the match is weak. The size of a clone is reported for some rows only, either as once, few or many, or as a class for expanded clones.

J: TRBJ1-1; V: TRBV7-2; size: few; D: TRBD1; DNA: TGTGCCAGCAGCCGGACAGGCACTGAAGCTTTCTTT; CDR3: CASSRTGTEAFF
J: TRBJ1-1; V: TRBV6-1; size: many; D: .; DNA: TGTGCCAGCGGACCGTTGAACACTGAAGCTTTCTTT; CDR3: CASGPLNTEAFF
J: TRBJ2-5; V: TRBV30; size: .; D: .; DNA: TGTGCCTGGAGTGTACGAGAGACCCAGTACTTC; CDR3: CAWSVRETQYF
J: TRBJ2-7; V: TRBV10-3; size: many; D: .; DNA: TGTGCCATCAGTGGTTGGGGGCTCGAGCAGTACTTC; CDR3: CAISGWGLEQYF
J: TRBJ2-4; V: TRBV28; size: many; D: .; DNA: TGTGCCAGCAGTTTGTGGCCTCTAGCCAAAAACATTCAGTACTTC; CDR3: CASSLWPLAKNIQYF
J: TRBJ2-1; V: TRBV9; size: many; D: .; DNA: TGTGCCAGCAGCGTAGCAGGCAGGCCCCCGATTGAGCAGTTCTTC; CDR3: CASSVAGRPPIEQFF
J: TRBJ2-7; V: TRBV14; size: many; D: .; DNA: TGTGCCAGCAGCCACCACCGGGACACCGGGGGATACGAGCAGTACTTC; CDR3: CASSHHRDTGGYEQYF
J: TRBJ1-2; V: TRBV28; size: many; D: .; DNA: TGTGCCAGCAGTGCCCACGGATCCGATAACTATGGCTACACCTTC; CDR3: CASSAHGSDNYGYTF
J: TRBJ1-1; V: TRBV29-1; size: many; D: .; DNA: TGCAGCGTTGAAGATGGGGGGGGCGCTGGGGACACTGAAGCTTTCTTT; CDR3: CSVEDGGGAGDTEAFF
J: TRBJ1-1; V: TRBV6-5; size: many; D: .; DNA: TGTGCCAGCAGTTACTCGCCGGGGGCTAACACTGAAGCTTTCTTT; CDR3: CASSYSPGANTEAFF
J: TRBJ1-5; V: TRBV12-3/TRBV12-4; size: many; D: .; DNA: TGTGCCAGCAGTTTAGCGTCCTCTGGAACCAATCAGCCCCAGCATTTT; CDR3: CASSLASSGTNQPQHF
J: TRBJ2-5; V: TRBV10-3; size: many; D: .; DNA: TGTGCCATCAGTGGGACGGACCGCCAAGAGACCCAGTACTTC; CDR3: CAISGTDRQETQYF
J: TRBJ2-1; V: TRBV27; size: many; D: TRBD2; DNA: TGTGCCAGCCGTAGCGTACTAGCGAACAATGAGCAGTTCTTC; CDR3: CASRSVLANNEQFF
J: TRBJ1-6; V: TRBV20-1; size: few; D: .; DNA: TGCAGTGCTAGAGCGGTTGGTTTTGGTTCACCCCTCCACTTT; CDR3: CSARAVGFGSPLHF
J: TRBJ2-1; V: TRBV6-5; size: few; D: .; DNA: TGTGCCAGCAGCCCCGCGGAAAATGAGCAGTTCTTC; CDR3: CASSPAENEQFF
J: TRBJ2-6; V: TRBV27; size: .; D: .; DNA: TGTGCCAGCAGTTTATTTGGCGGAAGCTCTGGGGCCAACGTCCTGACTTTC; CDR3: CASSLFGGSSGANVLTF
J: TRBJ1-4; V: TRBV28; size: many; D: .; DNA: TGTGCCAGCAGTTTTAGCGAAAAACTGTTTTTT; CDR3: CASSFSEKLFF
J: TRBJ2-1; V: TRBV2; size: few; D: TRBD2; DNA: TGTGCCAGCACAATAAGCGGGAGTTATGAGCAGTTCTTC; CDR3: CASTISGSYEQFF
J: TRBJ2-5; V: TRBV20-1; size: many; D: .; DNA: TGCAGTGCTAGCCCCCCTCAAGAGACCCAGTACTTC; CDR3: CSASPPQETQYF
J: TRBJ2-5; V: TRBV6-5; size: .; D: .; DNA: TGTGCCAGCAGCCCTGGGAGTGCTCAGTACTTC; CDR3: CASSPGSAQYF
J: TRBJ1-1; V: TRBV25-1; size: many; D: .; DNA: TGTGCCAGCAGTGAACTGGGGGCTAGAAACACTGAAGCTTTCTTT; CDR3: CASSELGARNTEAFF
J: TRBJ1-1; V: TRBV6-6; size: .; D: .; DNA: TGTGCCAGCAGTTCAGGGGAGATCACTGAAGCTTTCTTT; CDR3: CASSSGEITEAFF
J: TRBJ1-3; V: TRBV6-5; size: many; D: TRBD1; DNA: TGTGCCAGCAGCCCCCGGGCCGGGCAGGGGGCAGGACCCCACTCTGGAAACACCATATATTTT; CDR3: CASSPRAGQGAGPHSGNTIYF
J: TRBJ1-2; V: TRBV12-3/TRBV12-4; size: many; D: .; DNA: TGTGCCAGCAGTTTAAGCGGAACAGTTAACTATGGCTACACCTTC; CDR3: CASSLSGTVNYGYTF
J: TRBJ1-1; V: TRBV25-1; size: many; D: .; DNA: TGTGCCAGCAGAGGGGTAGGTACTGAAGCTTTCTTT; CDR3: CASRGVGTEAFF
J: TRBJ2-7; V: TRBV15; size: .; D: .; DNA: TGTGCCACCAGCAGAGCGCAAAAGACCCTATCTGAGGACGAGCAGTACTTC; CDR3: CATSRAQKTLSEDEQYF
J: TRBJ2-1; V: TRBV7-3; size: few; D: TRBD1; DNA: TGTGCCAGCAGCAGACAGGGGACAGGGGGCTTTAGTGAGCAGTTCTTC; CDR3: CASSRQGTGGFSEQFF
J: TRBJ1-1; V: TRBV5-1; size: few; D: .; DNA: TGCGCCAGCAGCTTGAAAAGGGAGAACACTGAAGCTTTCTTT; CDR3: CASSLKRENTEAFF
J: TRBJ1-5; V: TRBV6-5; size: .; D: .; DNA: TGTGCCAGCAGGCCATACCGACACGGGAATCAGCCCCAGCATTTT; CDR3: CASRPYRHGNQPQHF
J: TRBJ2-3; V: TRBV5-1; size: many; D: TRBD2; DNA: TGCGCCAGCAGCTTGGAGGGACTAGCGGGAGTAGATACGCAGTATTTT; CDR3: CASSLEGLAGVDTQYF
J: TRBJ1-1; V: TRBV20-1; size: many; D: .; DNA: TGCAGTGCCCCAAGACGGAACACTGAAGCTTTCTTT; CDR3: CSAPRRNTEAFF
J: TRBJ1-2; V: TRBV5-5; size: many; D: .; DNA: TGTGCCAGCACTATACGTGGGGGGCTCTCCCCTAACTATGGCTACACCTTC; CDR3: CASTIRGGLSPNYGYTF
J: TRBJ2-1; V: TRBV12-3/TRBV12-4; size: few; D: .; DNA: TGTGCCAGCAGCCGTCAACTAGCTAACAATGAGCAGTTCTTC; CDR3: CASSRQLANNEQFF
J: TRBJ1-1; V: TRBV28; size: many; D: .; DNA: TGTGCCAGCAGTTTACAGGGCTCGAACACTGAAGCTTTCTTT; CDR3: CASSLQGSNTEAFF
J: TRBJ2-7; V: TRBV18; size: few; D: TRBD2; DNA: TGTGCCAGCTCAAAGAGCGGGACTAGCTCCTACGAGCAGTACTTC; CDR3: CASSKSGTSSYEQYF
J: TRBJ2-7; V: TRBV20-1; size: many; D: TRBD2; DNA: TGCAGTGCTAGCCCCCTAGCGGGGGTGGTTTACGAGCAGTACTTC; CDR3: CSASPLAGVVYEQYF
J: TRBJ2-3; V: TRBV2; size: few; D: .; DNA: TGTGCCAGCGGGCGGAGGGGACAGTCCACAGATACGCAGTATTTT; CDR3: CASGRRGQSTDTQYF
J: TRBJ1-5; V: TRBV6-2/TRBV6-3; size: .; D: TRBD1; DNA: TGTGCCAGCACCAAGACAGGGTACTCTCAGCCCCAGCATTTT; CDR3: CASTKTGYSQPQHF
J: TRBJ2-3; V: TRBV5-6; size: .; D: .; DNA: TGTGCCAGCAGCTTCCGGGCCCTGATCACAGATACGCAGTATTTT; CDR3: CASSFRALITDTQYF
J: TRBJ1-4; V: TRBV5-1; size: .; D: .; DNA: TGCGCCAGCAGCTCCAGGCGCCGGGGTGAAAAACTGTTTTTT; CDR3: CASSSRRRGEKLFF
J: TRBJ2-3; V: TRBV5-5; size: .; D: TRBD2; DNA: TGTGCCAGCAGCTCACGGCGGGAGGGCACAGATACGCAGTATTTT; CDR3: CASSSRREGTDTQYF